The 18 T cell receptor beta chains in this list originate from one sample, sequenced in a study of T cell repertoires in cytomegalovirus infection. No antigen has been identified for these receptors. TCRdb redid the calling of the reads with MiXCR, one entry per CDR3 protein. Among 700,000 to 950,000 distinct CDR3 sequences listed, about 33% were seen once. The sequenced sample was cultured CD8+ T cells from PBMCs, obtained from culture after CMV antigen stimulation. The receptors here all came from a human donor in good health (CMV status not recorded). Some clones in this sample may be carry-over from other donors' samples.

This clonotype has just a few counts. The chain employs TRBV25-1 and TRBJ2-2; D is unclear. V was trimmed by 1 base and J by 3 bases, leaving 3 bases between them. The CDR3 sequence is 13 residues long. Germline V gene data show CDR1 as MGHDK and CDR2 as SYGVNS. CDR3: CASSEFYTGELFF. For the CDR3, the DNA is TGTGCCAGCAGTGAATTTTACACCGGGGAGCTGTTTTTT.

V is TRBV24-1 and J is TRBJ2-1; D not resolved. V lost 0 bases and J 0 bases, leaving 8 bases between the germline ends. The CDR3 has 16 amino acids. Germline CDR1 and CDR2: KGHDR and SFDVKD. The CDR3 sequence is CATSDLALSSYNEQFF. The DNA of the CDR3 is TGTGCCACCAGTGATTTGGCTCTGAGCTCCTACAATGAGCAGTTCTTC.

This clonotype has only a few counts. The chain joins TRBV5-5 to TRBJ2-7; the D is unclear. The CDR3 totals 14 residues. Per the germline V gene, CDR1 is SGHKS and CDR2 is YYEKEE (reference sequence). The ends were cut back, 2 bases at V and 0 bases at J, with 9 bases in the middle. CDR3 bases: TGTGCCAGCAGCTTATGGCAAAGCTCCTACGAGCAGTACGTC. Amino acid sequence: CASSLWQSSYEQYV.

This clonotype was seen more than once but under ten times. The chain uses TRBV7-9 and TRBJ1-5; possible D gene TRBD1, 5 bases. V was clipped by 7 bases and J by 6 bases, with 16 bases between them. Germline V lookup: CDR1 SEHNR, CDR2 FQNEAQ (reference sequence). The CDR3 sequence is 14 residues long. CDR3 bases: TGTGCCAGCACCCCCGGGGGAGTCGGTCAGCCCCAGCATTTT. Protein: CASTPGGVGQPQHF.

This clonotype has a count of ten or more. The chain joins TRBV7-2 to TRBJ2-5; 7 bases are a match to TRBD1. The CDR3 has 15 residues. V lost 5 bases and J lost 5; bases outside the gene matches: 11. Germline CDR1 SGHTA, CDR2 FQGNSA. The chain's CDR3 is CASSMTGTVGETQYF. DNA of the CDR3: TGTGCCAGCAGCATGACCGGGACAGTAGGGGAGACCCAGTACTTC.

This clonotype appeared many times. The V and J genes are TRBV12-3 or TRBV12-4 and TRBJ2-3; D might be TRBD2 (6 bases). The V end lost 8 bases, the J end lost 3 bases, and 21 bases lay between the germline ends. The CDR3 loop spans 16 amino acids. The CDR3 loop reads CASGDPEGRNTDTQYF. For the CDR3, the DNA is TGTGCCAGCGGCGACCCCGAGGGGAGGAATACAGATACGCAGTATTTT.

The rearrangement links TRBV6-5 to TRBJ2-7; a weak D match, TRBD1 (6 bases). The germline CDR1 and CDR2 sequences are MNHEY and SVGAGI. Trimming took 6 bases from V and 3 from J, leaving 18 bases between them. This CDR3 has 15 amino acids. CDR3 sequence reads: CASRPGLWDNYEQYV. CDR3 sequence (DNA): TGTGCCAGCAGACCCGGATTGTGGGACAACTACGAGCAGTACGTC.

The gene calls are TRBV6-2 or TRBV6-3 and TRBJ2-7; D is ambiguous. The length of the CDR3 is 11 residues. V lost 6 bases, J lost 8 bases, and 11 bases lay in between. Germline CDR1 MNHEY, CDR2 SVGEGT. CDR3 nucleotide sequence: TGTGCCAGCAGCTATCCTGGACAGCAGTACGTC. The encoded protein is CASSYPGQQYV.

V is TRBV7-8 and J is TRBJ2-2, with a weak D call TRBD2 (6 bases). The CDR3 contains 13 residues. Per the germline V gene, CDR1 is SGHVS and CDR2 is FQNEAQ. The CDR3 loop reads CASARGYTGELFF. The CDR3, as DNA: TGTGCTTCAGCCCGGGGGTACACCGGGGAGCTGTTTTTT.

This sequence joins TRBV27 and TRBJ1-6; D is undetermined. Between the trimmed V and J ends, which lost 1 base and 0 bases, there was a span of 7 bases. The CDR3 runs 16 residues. Germline loops: CDR1 MNHEY, CDR2 SMNVEV (reference sequence). CDR3 bases: TGTGCCAGCAGTTTATACGCCAGCTCCTATAATTCACCCCTCCACTTT. As protein: CASSLYASSYNSPLHF.

The J gene is TRBJ2-3, the V gene TRBV4-3; D unclear. The germline V and J ends were trimmed by 2 bases and 4 bases, with 16 bases remaining between them. CDR3 length equals 16 residues. The germline V gene has CDR1 LGHNA and CDR2 YSLEER. The CDR3 coding sequence is TGCGCCAGCAGCCAAAATACTCGGTCGAATTCAGATACGCAGTATTTT. The encoded protein is CASSQNTRSNSDTQYF.

The V gene is TRBV7-3, the J gene TRBJ2-1, with D hard to call. The length of the CDR3 is 15 residues. Germline CDR1 and CDR2: SGHTA and FQGTGA. The V end was cut by 5 bases, the J end by 0 bases, with 11 bases between. This chain's CDR3 is CASSTQSSSYNEQFF. CDR3 nucleotides: TGTGCCAGCAGCACACAGTCGAGCTCCTACAATGAGCAGTTCTTC.

V is TRBV9 and J is TRBJ2-1; 8 bases are shared with TRBD2. The V segment lost 4 bases and the J segment 8 bases; nucleotides outside the gene matches: 17. In germline, CDR1 is SGDLS, CDR2 YYNGEE. The CDR3 is 17 amino acids. The DNA of the CDR3 is TGTGCCAGCAGCACGGGGGGGGAGGGGTATCTTCGGTATGAGCAGTTCTTC. Translating gives CASSTGGEGYLRYEQFF.

The sample holds a few counts of this clonotype. The chain combines TRBV14 with TRBJ2-7, with D hard to call. Germline CDR1 SGHDN, CDR2 FVKESK. The CDR3 has 16 residues. The V gene lost 0 bases and the J gene lost 1 base, with 13 bases spanning the gap. CDR3 in DNA: TGTGCCAGCAGCCAAGATTGGAACAGCCTTTCCTACGAGCAGTACTTC. It is translated as CASSQDWNSLSYEQYF. Variable domain in full (rest from reference TRBV14 and TRBJ2-7): EAGVTQFPSHSVIEKGQTVTLRCDPISGHDNLYWYRRVMGKEIKFLLHFVKESKQDESGMPNNRFLAERTGGTYSTLKVQPAELEDSGVYFCASSQDWNSLSYEQYFGPGTRLTVT.

The chain combines TRBV25-1 with TRBJ1-2; unclear D gene. Germline-derived CDR1 and CDR2 are MGHDK and SYGVNS. The ends were cut back, 10 bases at V and 4 bases at J, with 10 bases in the middle. The CDR3 extends over 11 amino acids. The CDR3 spells CATRSGYGYTF. As DNA, the CDR3 is TGTGCCACCAGATCTGGCTATGGCTACACCTTC.

This clonotype was detected only a few times. The chain joins TRBV10-3 to TRBJ1-2; 9 positions match TRBD1. This CDR3 has 15 amino acids. After removal of 6 bases from V and 6 bases from J, the junction contained 11 bases not matched to a gene. Germline CDR1 ENHRY, CDR2 SYGVKD. CDR3 sequence (DNA): TGTGCCATCAGGGAAAAAACAGGGGGCCGCGATGGCTACACCTTC. Translating it yields CAIREKTGGRDGYTF.

The J gene is TRBJ1-3, the V gene TRBV6-6, with D unresolved. V gave up 2 bases and J gave up 4 bases, with 12 bases separating them. CDR1 is MNHNY, CDR2 SVGAGI, per germline (reference sequence). The CDR3 consists of 15 residues. The CDR3, as DNA: TGTGCCAGCAGTTACCGGACCTCTGAGGGAAACACCATATATTTT. This sequence encodes CASSYRTSEGNTIYF.

CDR3 nucleotide sequence: TGTGCCAGCAGTTTCCAGGGGTGGGAGACCCAGTACTTC. Protein: CASSFQGWETQYF. J is TRBJ2-5 and V is TRBV6-2 or TRBV6-3, with D tentatively TRBD1 (6 bases). V was trimmed by 4 bases and J by 5 bases, leaving 11 bases between them. Germline V gene data show CDR1 as MNHEY and CDR2 as SVGEGT. CDR3 length equals 13 residues.